This T cell receptor (beta chain) was recovered during a study of cytotoxic CD8 clonotypes in ibrutinib-treated CLL. Measured with immunoSEQ multiplex PCR; TCRdb has only the in-frame clones, and not every one. The table records 200,000 to 250,000 clones, roughly 70% of them present only once. Germline assignment: CDR1 MGHRA and CDR2 YSYEKL. Trimming left V 2 bases short and J 4 bases short, with 14 bases between. The CDR3 spans 16 residues. This clone was seen more than once but under ten times. The antigen is undetermined. Roughly 2 micrograms of genomic DNA (from cryopreserved PBMCs) were used for TCR beta libraries. Overall study results and limits: At progression, clonality fell back toward baseline after rising at ibrutinib response.

V gene TRBV4-1 combines with J gene TRBJ2-2, with unresolved D. This clonotype originated in a human donor with chronic lymphocytic leukemia. Sample: PBMCs, taken after 24 months of ibrutinib treatment. The CDR3 region has the DNA TGCGCCAGCAGCCAATCCGGCAGAGAATTCACCGGGGAGCTGTTTTTT. Amino acids: CASSQSGREFTGELFF.